This T cell receptor beta chain is drawn from a study of Ad26.COV2.S vaccination and SARS-CoV-2 variants. Whole-study context: Dosing was one shot or two shots 56 days apart. Overall study findings and caveats: The TCR-based breadth and depth measures might underestimate overall T cell responses.

Treatment denoted: some 19 received Ad26.COV2.S at low or high dose, single or two shots; 5 received placebo; per-sample allocation not given. At day 63 after the first vaccine or placebo injection, samples were drawn. Using immunoSEQ multiplex PCR, the repertoire was profiled, and TCRdb retains in-frame clones only, with some absent. Altogether some 340,000 clones are present, around 81% being singletons, with the ten largest covering 2% to 2.5%. Details on this clone: No antigen is known for it.

The CDR3 extends over 13 amino acids. Germline V gives CDR1 KGHSH, CDR2 LQKENI. With 6 bases removed from V and 2 bases from J, the gap between germline ends came to 10 bases. Sample: peripheral blood, taken in a trial of Ad26.COV2.S vaccine versus placebo. V is TRBV18 and J is TRBJ1-1; D not resolved. The TCR comes from a person aged 18-60 years who received the Ad26.COV2.S COVID-19 vaccine or a placebo. Here the CDR3 reads CASSSERNTEAFF. For the CDR3, the DNA is TGTGCCAGCTCTTCGGAACGTAACACTGAAGCTTTCTTT.